This T cell receptor (beta chain) was retrieved from a study of cytomegalovirus exposure and HLA in healthy donors. Whole-study findings and limits: Researchers counted around 170 TCR beta chains as cytomegalovirus-associated. Reportedly, cytomegalovirus status was diagnosed with high sensitivity and specificity.

After removal of 8 bases from V and 5 bases from J, the junction contained 1 base not matched to a gene. The CDR3 length is 11 residues. Germline V gene sequence: CDR1 SGHTA, CDR2 FQGTGA. Produced via immunoSEQ multiplex PCR; TCRdb's table is partial and in-frame only. The sample has 66,000 or so clones, 95% to 97% seen once; the top ten hold around 1.5%. Note on this clone: Its specificity is not known.

Sequences were obtained from PBMCs. This sequence joins TRBV7-3 and TRBJ2-5; 8 nucleotides line up with TRBD2. This receptor was taken from a woman aged 18 to 35 in good health and CMV-seropositive. The CDR3 here is CASRGGETQYF. The CDR3 DNA reads TGTGCCAGCCGGGGGGGGGAGACCCAGTACTTC.